The next 21 T cell receptor beta chains were all read from a single sample in a study of blood T cell repertoires in COVID-19. The assay was immunoSEQ multiplex PCR, and TCRdb's table has in-frame clones only and misses some. The sample lists around 230,000 clones; 75% to 90% were seen once. The sequencing sample was made of PBMCs or T cells enriched from blood (not recorded which). The receptors stem from a woman between 40 and 50 years old with acute COVID-19.

The chain uses TRBV30 and TRBJ1-6; weak D call: TRBD1 (5 bases). Trimming cost V 3 bases and J 17 bases, with 14 bases left between them. Germline V CDR1 and CDR2: GTSNPN, SVGIG (reference sequence). The CDR3 consists of 11 residues. DNA for the CDR3: TGTGCCTGGAGGACCGGGACTTTAATCCACTTT. Translating gives CAWRTGTLIHF.

The chain employs TRBV5-1 and TRBJ2-5; TRBD2 matches at 7 bases. This CDR3 comprises 13 residues. Per the germline V gene, CDR1 is SGHRS and CDR2 is YFSETQ. The ends lost 1 base at V and 7 bases at J; junction bases unmatched: 4. The CDR3 region has the DNA TGCGCCAGCAGCTTGTTCAGGGAGGGGACCCAGTACTTC. Amino acid sequence: CASSLFREGTQYF.

Remarks on this clone: Different DNA sequences within this sample yield the same CDR3. The chain uses TRBV9 and TRBJ2-3, with D perhaps matching TRBD1 (5 bases). The CDR3 sequence is 13 residues long. Trimming left V 0 bases short and J 5 bases short, with 7 bases between. Germline loops: CDR1 SGDLS, CDR2 YYNGEE. The CDR3 loop reads CASSVGGGDTQYF. The CDR3 bases are TGTGCCAGCAGCGTAGGGGGCGGAGATACGCAGTATTTT.

The chain combines TRBV2 with TRBJ1-1; tentative D call: TRBD1 (5 bases). Germline CDR1 reads SNHLY; CDR2 reads FYNNEI. This CDR3 contains 16 residues. With 8 bases removed from V and 0 bases from J, the gap between germline ends came to 19 bases. The DNA of the CDR3 is TGTGCCAGCCGCGGACCTGGGGCCTCCATGAACACTGAAGCTTTCTTT. It translates to CASRGPGASMNTEAFF. Complete variable domain (other parts from reference TRBV2 and TRBJ1-1): EPEVTQTPSHQVTQMGQEVILRCVPISNHLYFYWYRQILGQKVEFLVSFYNNEISEKSEIFDDQFSVERPDGSNFTLKIRSTKLEDSAMYFCASRGPGASMNTEAFFGQGTRLTVV.

This chain connects TRBV2 to TRBJ1-2; possibly TRBD1 for D (6 bases). The CDR3 has 14 amino acids. V gave up 4 bases and J gave up 2 bases, with 11 bases separating them. Per germline, CDR1 SNHLY and CDR2 FYNNEI. DNA of the CDR3: TGTGCCAGCAGTGTAAGACAGGAGAACTATGGCTACACCTTC. Residues: CASSVRQENYGYTF.

This rearrangement joins TRBV6-2 or TRBV6-3 to TRBJ1-1; 8 nucleotides line up with TRBD1. Germline CDR1 and CDR2: MNHEY and SVGEGT. The ends lost 3 bases at V and 1 base at J; junction bases unmatched: 7. CDR3 length equals 16 residues. The DNA for the CDR3 is TGTGCCAGCAGTTATCCGGCAGGGGGCGCGAACACTGAAGCTTTCTTT. Translated: CASSYPAGGANTEAFF.

V usage is TRBV27 and J usage is TRBJ2-7; TRBD2 might be the D (7 bases). V dropped 6 bases and J dropped 0 bases, with 12 bases sitting between them. This CDR3 contains 14 residues. Germline loops: CDR1 MNHEY, CDR2 SMNVEV (reference sequence). The CDR3 spells CASSRGGGSYEQYF. DNA of the CDR3: TGTGCCAGCAGCCGCGGGGGCGGCTCCTACGAGCAGTACTTC.

The rearrangement links TRBV4-3 to TRBJ1-2; 11 bases match TRBD1. The CDR3 runs 17 residues. Losses at the gene ends were 4 bases for V and 5 bases for J; bases not matched to a gene: 12. Germline V gene sequence: CDR1 LGHNA, CDR2 YSLEER. Here the CDR3 DNA reads TGCGCCAGCAGCCTACGGACAGGGGGCCGTGGAATTTATGGCTACACCTTC. Its protein product is CASSLRTGGRGIYGYTF.

The chain employs TRBV27 and TRBJ1-1; 10 nucleotides agree with TRBD1. After removal of 6 bases from V and 5 bases from J, the junction contained 6 bases not matched to a gene. Germline V lookup: CDR1 MNHEY, CDR2 SMNVEV (reference sequence). The CDR3 length is 14 residues. The CDR3 here is CASRRQGARTEAFF. CDR3 DNA: TGTGCCAGCAGAAGACAGGGGGCACGGACTGAAGCTTTCTTT.

The chain employs TRBV5-1 and TRBJ1-1; TRBD1 aligns across 9 bases. J lost 1 base, V lost 5 bases, and 9 bases had no gene match. From germline, CDR1 is SGHRS and CDR2 YFSETQ. The CDR3 consists of 16 residues. CDR3 nucleotides: TGCGCCAGCAGGGGGAGCCGGGACAGGGAGAACACTGAAGCTTTCTTT. It yields the protein CASRGSRDRENTEAFF.

The chain is built from TRBV5-5 and TRBJ1-2; a weak D match, TRBD1 (6 bases). This CDR3 region has 11 residues. Germline V gives CDR1 SGHKS, CDR2 YYEKEE (reference sequence). V was trimmed by 4 bases and J by 8 bases, leaving 9 bases between them. The CDR3: CASSHRDGYTF. CDR3 nucleotide sequence: TGTGCCAGCAGCCACAGGGACGGCTACACCTTC. Complete variable domain (other parts from reference TRBV5-5 and TRBJ1-2): DAGVTQSPTHLIKTRGQQVTLRCSPISGHKSVSWYQQVLGQGPQFIFQYYEKEERGRGNFPDRFSARQFPNYSSELNVNALLLGDSALYLCASSHRDGYTFGSGTRLTVV.

The J gene is TRBJ1-1, the V gene TRBV27; D might be TRBD1 (6 bases). V was cut by 6 bases and J by 4 bases, with 18 bases left in between. This CDR3 is built from 15 residues. Germline V lookup: CDR1 MNHEY, CDR2 SMNVEV (reference sequence). The CDR3 DNA sequence: TGTGCCAGCAGGGGGGCCCAGGGGCAGGGCACTGAAGCTTTCTTT. Its translation: CASRGAQGQGTEAFF.

The chain recombines TRBV29-1 with TRBJ2-2; D might be TRBD1 (6 bases). This CDR3 region has 13 residues. The germline CDR1 and CDR2 sequences are SQVTM and ANQGSEA. Trimming cost V 5 bases and J 6 bases, with 13 bases left between them. The CDR3, as DNA: TGCAGCGTTTCAAGCAGGGGCGCCGGGGAGCTGTTTTTT. Its protein product is CSVSSRGAGELFF.

V is TRBV6-1 and J is TRBJ1-1; D gene uncertain. The V end lost 2 bases, the J end lost 1 base, and 17 bases lay between the germline ends. This CDR3 is built from 17 residues. The germline V gene has CDR1 MNHNS and CDR2 SASEGT. The CDR3 nucleotides read TGTGCCAGCAGTGAAATGGCTTGGGCCAGGCGGAACACTGAAGCTTTCTTT. Translated, it gives CASSEMAWARRNTEAFF.

This clone was seen just once. V is TRBV9 and J is TRBJ1-5, with no clear D. The germline CDR1 and CDR2 sequences are SGDLS and YYNGEE. The V and J ends lost 1 base and 1 base respectively, with 6 bases between them. CDR3 size: 14 residues. This CDR3 reads CASSVSGSNQPQHF. DNA for the CDR3: TGTGCCAGCAGCGTAAGCGGGAGCAATCAGCCCCAGCATTTT.

This clone was seen a handful of times. The chain has TRBV6-5 and TRBJ1-1, with a tentative D call TRBD1 (5 bases). The germline V and J ends were trimmed by 2 bases and 10 bases, with 8 bases remaining between them. In germline, CDR1 is MNHEY, CDR2 SVGAGI. The CDR3 length is 11 residues. CDR3 loop: CASSYQGGAFF. The CDR3 nucleotides read TGTGCCAGCAGTTACCAGGGAGGAGCTTTCTTT.

This clone was seen just once. The CDR3 region is CASSRPRGSINEQFF. The CDR3 DNA reads as TGTGCCAGCAGCCGCCCTCGGGGTTCCATCAATGAGCAGTTCTTC. The chain recombines TRBV27 with TRBJ2-1; maybe TRBD2 (5 bases). V lost 6 bases, J lost 6 bases, and 18 bases lay in between. The germline V gene has CDR1 MNHEY and CDR2 SMNVEV (reference sequence). The CDR3 runs to 15 residues.

This clone was counted once. The V gene is TRBV7-3, the J gene TRBJ2-3; TRBD2 agrees at 8 bases. This CDR3 spans 17 amino acids. V was clipped by 1 base and J by 1 base; unmatched bases: 7. Germline CDR1 and CDR2: SGHTA and FQGTGA. CDR3 residues: CASSLNLAGYGTDTQYF. The CDR3 coding sequence is TGTGCCAGCAGCTTAAACCTAGCGGGTTATGGCACAGATACGCAGTATTTT.

This chain joins TRBV5-5 and TRBJ1-1; D ambiguous. The CDR3 has 15 residues. V was clipped by 1 base and J by 1 base, with 11 bases between them. Germline V gene sequence: CDR1 SGHKS, CDR2 YYEKEE (reference sequence). CDR3 loop: CASSLTDLWNTEAFF. The DNA of the CDR3 is TGTGCCAGCAGCTTGACAGACCTCTGGAACACTGAAGCTTTCTTT.

The chain joins TRBV2 to TRBJ1-2, with 7 bases lining up with TRBD1. Looked up from germline, CDR1 is SNHLY and CDR2 is FYNNEI. This CDR3 is built from 13 residues. The V and J ends lost 3 bases and 4 bases, in that order; junction bases with no gene match: 2. The chain's CDR3 is CASSENRGYGYTF. CDR3 nucleotides: TGTGCCAGCAGTGAGAACAGGGGCTATGGCTACACCTTC.

The chain is built from TRBV9 and TRBJ1-1; D call uncertain. Trimming cost V 4 bases and J 1 base, with 11 bases left between them. CDR3 length equals 14 residues. The germline gives CDR1 SGDLS, CDR2 YYNGEE. The CDR3 sequence is CASSPRGTNTEAFF. CDR3 bases: TGTGCCAGCAGCCCCCGGGGAACGAACACTGAAGCTTTCTTT.